The 30 T cell receptor beta chains listed next were all sequenced from one sample in a study of CD8 T cells in Susac syndrome. The RNA, about 0.45 to 1 ug, was put through reverse transcription using random hexamers. TCRdb independently ran MiXCR on the immunoSEQ multiplex PCR reads; one entry per CDR3 protein. The table lists around 130,000 distinct CDR3 sequences, roughly 94% of them singletons. Sequencing was carried out using CD4+ T cells from PBMCs. Receptors originate from a human donor in good health.

This rearrangement joins TRBV4-2 to TRBJ1-2; D might be TRBD1 (5 bases). With 2 bases removed from V and 8 bases from J, the gap between germline ends came to 18 bases. This CDR3 is 15 amino acids long. Germline assignment: CDR1 LGHNA and CDR2 YNFKEQ. In DNA form, the CDR3 reads TGTGCCAGCAGCCAAACGGAGGGGACCGTCGGGGGCTACACCTTC. Encoded protein: CASSQTEGTVGGYTF.

This chain joins TRBV18 and TRBJ2-3, with D possibly TRBD1 on 6 matching bases. The V end lost 6 bases, the J end lost 3 bases, and 13 bases lay between the germline ends. Germline V gene sequence: CDR1 KGHSH, CDR2 LQKENI. The CDR3 totals 14 residues. The CDR3 spells CASSGQGSTDTQYF. CDR3 DNA: TGTGCCAGCTCGGGGCAGGGGTCGACAGATACGCAGTATTTT.

The chain joins TRBV9 to TRBJ2-1; 13 bases match TRBD2. V dropped 3 bases and J dropped 6; count of bases not matched to a gene: 6. Germline lookup yields CDR1 SGDLS and CDR2 YYNGEE. The CDR3 consists of 16 residues. CDR3 amino acids: CASSAPGLAGVNEQFF. CDR3 DNA: TGTGCCAGCAGCGCCCCTGGACTAGCGGGAGTCAATGAGCAGTTCTTC.

Here the CDR3 DNA reads TGTGCTAGTGGTTTGGACAGGGCCCGAGAGACCCAGTACTTC. It encodes CASGLDRARETQYF. The chain has TRBV12-5 and TRBJ2-5; perhaps TRBD1 as D (6 bases). Germline V gives CDR1 LGHNT, CDR2 FRNRAP. The CDR3 loop spans 14 amino acids. Between the trimmed V and J ends, which lost 1 base and 4 bases, there was a span of 10 bases.

Regarding this clonotype: Relative to the germline gene, one junction end is altered; a read error may explain this. The V call is TRBV20-1, the J call TRBJ1-2; 7 nucleotides align to TRBD1. Germline V gene lookup returns CDR1 DFQATT and CDR2 SNEGSKA (reference sequence). The CDR3 covers 11 residues. CDR3 bases: TGCAGTGCTTACCGGACAGGCGCAAACACTTTC. Translating gives CSAYRTGANTF.

V gene TRBV20-1 combines with J gene TRBJ1-5, with TRBD1 matching 8 bases. Germline lookup yields CDR1 DFQATT and CDR2 SNEGSKA (reference sequence). V lost 0 bases and J lost 1; bases outside the gene matches: 5. The CDR3 loop spans 16 amino acids. The CDR3: CSARERTGWSNQPQHF. The CDR3 DNA is TGCAGTGCTAGAGAACGGACAGGGTGGAGCAATCAGCCCCAGCATTTT.

The rearrangement joins TRBV12-3 or TRBV12-4 to TRBJ2-1; 15 bases match TRBD2. The CDR3 covers 17 residues. Germline trimming cut 7 bases from V and 4 bases from J; bases unmatched to any gene: 8. CDR3 coding DNA: TGTGCCAGCACCCTTGGACTAGCGGGAGGGTTGTACAATGAGCAGTTCTTC. This gives the protein CASTLGLAGGLYNEQFF.

This clonotype came up once. V gene TRBV5-6 combines with J gene TRBJ2-1; TRBD2 matches at 11 bases. The CDR3 extends over 15 amino acids. V gave up 0 bases and J gave up 9 bases; unmatched junction bases: 5. CDR1 is SGHDT and CDR2 is YYEEEE in the germline V gene. The chain's CDR3 is CASSLVVAGGLEQFF. For the CDR3, the DNA is TGTGCCAGCAGCTTGGTGGTAGCGGGAGGGCTTGAGCAGTTCTTC.

This sequence joins TRBV2 and TRBJ2-2; D ambiguous. The CDR3 spans 14 residues. The germline V gene has CDR1 SNHLY and CDR2 FYNNEI. V was clipped by 3 bases and J by 9 bases, with 14 bases between them. Here the CDR3 reads CASSEDPQFRELFF. Here the CDR3 DNA reads TGTGCCAGCAGTGAGGACCCTCAGTTCCGGGAGCTGTTTTTT.

The rearrangement uses TRBV12-3 or TRBV12-4 and TRBJ2-4; D is uncertain. V lost 7 bases to trimming and J lost 1 base, with 11 bases between them. This CDR3 contains 14 residues. CDR3 amino acids: CASNGGAAKNIQYF. Written as DNA, the CDR3 is TGTGCCAGCAACGGTGGAGCTGCCAAAAACATTCAGTACTTC.

J is TRBJ2-7 and V is TRBV5-1; 10 bases fit TRBD2. Germline V lookup: CDR1 SGHRS, CDR2 YFSETQ. The CDR3 runs 16 residues. The J segment lost 5 bases and the V segment lost 5 bases, leaving 13 bases of the junction unmatched. The CDR3 DNA reads TGCGCCAGCAGTTCGGCGTTTGGAGCGGGAGGGAACGAGCAGTACTTC. It is translated as CASSSAFGAGGNEQYF.

The V and J genes are TRBV28 and TRBJ1-2; no reliable D call. Trimming stripped 2 bases from V and 8 bases from J, with 12 bases between. Germline assignment: CDR1 MDHEN and CDR2 SYDVKM. This CDR3 region has 13 residues. The CDR3 bases are TGTGCCAGCAGTTTAACGGATTTGAAGGGCTACACCTTC. This gives the protein CASSLTDLKGYTF.

This chain uses TRBV28 with TRBJ2-4; D is unresolved. The V and J ends lost 4 bases and 6 bases respectively, with 16 bases between them. The V gene's germline CDR1 is MDHEN and CDR2 SYDVKM. The CDR3 loop spans 15 amino acids. CDR3 amino acids: CASSSPPGAVNIQYF. DNA of the CDR3: TGTGCCAGCAGTTCGCCCCCGGGCGCCGTAAACATTCAGTACTTC.

This clonotype has a single count. The chain's CDR3 is CASSLTSGSINEQFF. CDR3 in DNA: TGTGCCAGCAGCCTGACTAGCGGGAGTATCAATGAGCAGTTCTTC. The V call is TRBV12-3 or TRBV12-4, the J call TRBJ2-1; 12 nucleotides agree with TRBD2. V lost 6 bases to trimming and J lost 6 bases; unmatched junction nucleotides: 6. This CDR3 is built from 15 residues.

The J gene is TRBJ1-1, the V gene TRBV5-1, with TRBD1 matching over 7 bases. This CDR3 region has 14 residues. From germline, CDR1 is SGHRS and CDR2 YFSETQ. With 4 bases clipped from V and 4 bases from J, the junction kept 7 bases outside the gene matches. CDR3 DNA: TGCGCCAGCAGCCCAGGACAGGTCGGCACTGAAGCTTTCTTT. The encoded protein is CASSPGQVGTEAFF.

The rearrangement uses TRBV2 and TRBJ2-7; TRBD2 matches 11 bases. Trimming at V came to 3 bases and at J to 1 base, leaving 2 bases not matched to a gene. The CDR3 sequence is 15 residues long. CDR1 is SNHLY, CDR2 FYNNEI, per germline. CDR3 region: CASSEGLAASYEQYF. The CDR3 DNA is TGTGCCAGCAGTGAGGGACTAGCGGCGTCCTACGAGCAGTACTTC.

The gene calls are TRBV11-2 and TRBJ2-7; 8 bases fit TRBD2. Unmatched junction bases numbered 4, after V lost 5 bases and J lost 1 base. The CDR3 sequence is 14 residues long. The germline CDR1 and CDR2 sequences are SGHAT and FQNNGV. Here the CDR3 reads CASSLSGKSYEQYF. Here the CDR3 DNA reads TGTGCCAGCAGCCTTAGCGGGAAGTCCTACGAGCAGTACTTC.

The chain is built from TRBV6-1 and TRBJ2-3; D not certain. This CDR3 is built from 18 residues. V lost 6 bases, J lost 0 bases, and 22 bases lay in between. Germline V gene lookup returns CDR1 MNHNS and CDR2 SASEGT. The DNA for the CDR3 is TGTGCCAGCAGCTCCTACTCTTTAAGAAAATCTAGCACAGATACGCAGTATTTT. Encoded protein: CASSSYSLRKSSTDTQYF.

The chain employs TRBV7-9 and TRBJ1-1; weak D call: TRBD1 (5 bases). This CDR3 is 13 amino acids long. From germline, CDR1 is SEHNR and CDR2 FQNEAQ (reference sequence). Trimming removed 7 bases at V and 1 base at J, with 10 bases between. CDR3 in DNA: TGTGCCAGCACCGACAGCGGGAACACTGAAGCTTTCTTT. This gives the protein CASTDSGNTEAFF.

The gene calls are TRBV20-1 and TRBJ2-2, with D perhaps matching TRBD2 (6 bases). The CDR3 has 15 amino acids. V gave up 5 bases and J gave up 5 bases, with 18 bases separating them. Looked up from germline, CDR1 is DFQATT and CDR2 is SNEGSKA (reference sequence). The CDR3 coding sequence is TGCAGTGCTCGACCCGCTTCGGAGGGGACCGGGGAGCTGTTTTTT. Translated, it gives CSARPASEGTGELFF.

This chain connects TRBV12-3 or TRBV12-4 to TRBJ2-1; D is ambiguous. The length of the CDR3 is 11 residues. V shed 5 bases and J shed 9 bases, with 8 bases lying between them. The CDR3 is CASSPTGEQFF. CDR3 nucleotides: TGTGCCAGCAGTCCGACGGGTGAGCAGTTCTTC.

The chain uses TRBV7-8 and TRBJ2-1, with no clear D. Germline assignment: CDR1 SGHVS and CDR2 FQNEAQ. Deletions cut 5 bases from V and 2 bases from J, with 16 bases between. The CDR3 runs 16 residues. The CDR3 spells CASSNGGHIAYNEQFF. The CDR3 nucleotides read TGTGCCAGCAGCAATGGCGGCCATATCGCCTACAATGAGCAGTTCTTC.

The J gene is TRBJ1-2, the V gene TRBV23-1, with D unresolved. TRBV23-1 is reported as an ORF; its role is uncertain. The CDR3 covers 12 residues. The ends were cut back, 9 bases at V and 7 bases at J, with 15 bases in the middle. CDR3 in amino acids: CARPPGRVGYTF. The DNA for the CDR3 is TGCGCCAGACCCCCAGGACGGGTTGGCTACACCTTC.

Written as DNA, the CDR3 is TGTGCCAGCTCGCCCCCGGGACAGGAAATCTACGAGCAGTACTTC. Translating gives CASSPPGQEIYEQYF. The rearrangement joins TRBV18 to TRBJ2-7; TRBD1 matches at 8 bases. The germline CDR1 and CDR2 sequences are KGHSH and LQKENI. J was trimmed by 3 bases and V by 6 bases; bases with no gene match: 10. This CDR3 region has 15 residues. The complete variable domain, with remaining parts taken from reference TRBV18 and TRBJ2-7, reads NAGVMQNPRHLVRRRGQEARLRCSPMKGHSHVYWYRQLPEEGLKFMVYLQKENIIDESGMPKERFSAEFPKEGPSILRIQQVVRGDSAAYFCASSPPGQEIYEQYFGPGTRLTVT.

This sequence joins TRBV2 and TRBJ2-6; D might be TRBD2 (6 bases). The ends were cut back, 4 bases at V and 0 bases at J, with 10 bases in the middle. Germline-derived CDR1 and CDR2 are SNHLY and FYNNEI. This CDR3 contains 16 residues. CDR3 amino acids: CASSVYGGSGANVLTF. CDR3 DNA sequence: TGTGCCAGCAGTGTTTACGGGGGCTCTGGGGCCAACGTCCTGACTTTC.

The rearrangement links TRBV7-2 to TRBJ1-1; D is perhaps TRBD1 (5 bases). The CDR3 runs to 14 residues. Germline loops: CDR1 SGHTA, CDR2 FQGNSA. With 7 bases removed from V and 4 bases from J, the gap between germline ends came to 16 bases. The CDR3 here is CASTRPGRGTEAFF. CDR3 coding DNA: TGTGCCAGCACCCGGCCGGGGAGGGGCACTGAAGCTTTCTTT.

The V gene is TRBV7-9, the J gene TRBJ1-5; D remains ambiguous. Germline assignment: CDR1 SEHNR and CDR2 FQNEAQ (reference sequence). The CDR3 covers 13 residues. V lost 5 bases and J 3 bases, leaving 8 bases between the germline ends. CDR3 nucleotide sequence: TGTGCCAGCAGCGCTTCCTACAATCAGCCCCAGCATTTT. This encodes CASSASYNQPQHF. Full variable domain (remainder filled in from reference TRBV7-9 and TRBJ1-5): DTGVSQNPRHKITKRGQNVTFRCDPISEHNRLYWYRQTLGQGPEFLTYFQNEAQLEKSRLLSDRFSAERPKGSFSTLEIQRTEQGDSAMYLCASSASYNQPQHFGDGTRLSIL.

The rearrangement uses TRBV20-1 and TRBJ2-5; 10 bases are shared with TRBD2. Germline V lookup: CDR1 DFQATT, CDR2 SNEGSKA (reference sequence). There are 14 residues in the CDR3. V lost 5 bases and J lost 6; bases outside the gene matches: 9. The CDR3 DNA sequence: TGCAGTGCTTTCCTAGCGGGAGTCTCTAAGACCCAGTACTTC. Translation gives CSAFLAGVSKTQYF.

The V and J genes are TRBV7-3 and TRBJ2-2; 8 nucleotides match TRBD1. The CDR3 extends over 14 amino acids. Germline V gene sequence: CDR1 SGHTA, CDR2 FQGTGA. V dropped 4 bases and J dropped 6; count of bases not matched to a gene: 4. The CDR3 sequence: CASSSTGVPGELFF. CDR3 coding DNA: TGTGCCAGCAGCTCGACAGGGGTACCCGGGGAGCTGTTTTTT.

The chain employs TRBV7-9 and TRBJ2-1; D is perhaps TRBD2 (6 bases). Germline CDR1 SEHNR, CDR2 FQNEAQ (reference sequence). This CDR3 contains 15 residues. Trimming left V 3 bases short and J 7 bases short, with 16 bases between. CDR3: CASSLSNSGGNEQFF. The DNA of the CDR3 is TGTGCCAGCAGCTTGTCTAATAGCGGCGGGAATGAGCAGTTCTTC.